The clone carrying this TCR beta chain has ten or more counts. Its antigen is unidentified. Sequencing libraries for TCR beta were prepared with iRepertoire HTBI primers and Arm-PCR of CDR3 regions. TCRdb called the multiplex PCR reads again in MiXCR, with one record for every CDR3 protein. Altogether some 330,000 distinct CDR3 sequences are present, roughly 12% being singletons, with the ten largest covering approximately 20%. The CDR3 totals 13 residues. V shed 4 bases and J shed 3 bases, with 11 bases lying between them. Germline CDR1 and CDR2: SGHDT and YYEEEE. These data are taken from a study of regulatory T cells in long-lasting Graves disease. Study conclusions and caveats: Persistent disease was associated with favored TRBV28 usage and with favored use of TRBJ1-2 and TRBJ2-5.

Time point meaning: newly diagnosed GD, antithyroid drugs for less than 3 months. Isolated PBMC RNA provided the starting material for the TCR library. These data are also associated with another study on T cells in Graves' hyperthyroidism and ophthalmopathy.

V is TRBV5-6 and J is TRBJ2-7; D perhaps matches TRBD1 (6 bases). This TCR was sampled from a woman younger than 35 with Graves disease. This sample comprised peripheral blood mononuclear cells (PBMCs), obtained at new diagnosis, from a patient treated with antithyroid drugs. The CDR3 sequence: CASSVGQLYEQYV. The CDR3 DNA sequence: TGTGCCAGCAGCGTGGGACAACTCTACGAGCAGTACGTC.